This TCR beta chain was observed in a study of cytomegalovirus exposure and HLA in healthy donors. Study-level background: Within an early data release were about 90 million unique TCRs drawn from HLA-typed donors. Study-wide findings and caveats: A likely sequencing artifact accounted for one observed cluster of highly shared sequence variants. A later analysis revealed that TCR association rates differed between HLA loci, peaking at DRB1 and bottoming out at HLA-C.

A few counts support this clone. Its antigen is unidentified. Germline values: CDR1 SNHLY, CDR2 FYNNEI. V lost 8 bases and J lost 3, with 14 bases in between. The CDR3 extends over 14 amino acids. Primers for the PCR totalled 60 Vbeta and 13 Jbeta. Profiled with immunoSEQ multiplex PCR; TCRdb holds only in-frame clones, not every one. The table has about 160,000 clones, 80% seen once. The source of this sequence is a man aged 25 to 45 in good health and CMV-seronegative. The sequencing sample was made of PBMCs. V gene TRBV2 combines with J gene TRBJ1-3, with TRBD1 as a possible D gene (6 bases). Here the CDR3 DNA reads TGTGCCAGCTTCGGACAGATGCTTGGAAACACCATATATTTT. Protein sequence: CASFGQMLGNTIYF.